Presented here are 32 T cell receptor beta chains from one specimen sequenced in a study of CD8 T cells in Susac syndrome. Reverse transcription of roughly 0.45 to 1 ug RNA used random hexamers. TCRdb re-called the immunoSEQ multiplex PCR reads with MiXCR, one entry per CDR3 protein. The sample yields under 300,000 distinct CDR3 sequences, about 96% seen once. The source material was CD4+ T cells from PBMCs. These TCRs come from a human donor with Susac syndrome.

This sequence joins TRBV29-1 and TRBJ2-3, with D perhaps TRBD2 (7 bases). Trimming stripped 6 bases from V and 9 bases from J, with 16 bases between. The CDR3 spans 12 residues. Germline lookup yields CDR1 SQVTM and CDR2 ANQGSEA. CDR3 in amino acids: CSVRMTGGTQYF. The CDR3 DNA is TGCAGCGTGCGGATGACGGGGGGCACGCAGTATTTT.

V gene TRBV29-1 combines with J gene TRBJ2-7; D remains unclear. This CDR3 is built from 14 residues. V lost 8 bases and J 4 bases, leaving 21 bases between the germline ends. The germline gives CDR1 SQVTM, CDR2 ANQGSEA. This CDR3 reads CSTDRVLDRYEQYF. CDR3 DNA sequence: TGCAGCACAGACCGGGTCCTCGATAGATACGAGCAGTACTTC.

V and J are TRBV5-4 and TRBJ2-7, with 11 bases aligning to TRBD2. The CDR3 is 18 amino acids. Per germline, CDR1 SGHNT and CDR2 YYREEE (reference sequence). V gave up 3 bases and J gave up 2 bases; unmatched junction bases: 13. CDR3 coding DNA: TGTGCCAGCAGCTCTAGACTAGCGGGAATGGCCAAGCCCTACGAGCAGTACTTC. It encodes CASSSRLAGMAKPYEQYF. Together with reference TRBV5-4 and TRBJ2-7, the CDR3 gives the full variable domain: ETGVTQSPTHLIKTRGQQVTLRCSSQSGHNTVSWYQQALGQGPQFIFQYYREEENGRGNFPPRFSGLQFPNYSSELNVNALELDDSALYLCASSSRLAGMAKPYEQYFGPGTRLTVT.

The J gene is TRBJ2-2, the V gene TRBV28, with 11 positions matching TRBD2. V gave up 6 bases and J gave up 4 bases; unmatched junction bases: 7. Germline CDR1 is MDHEN and CDR2 is SYDVKM. This CDR3 is built from 16 residues. CDR3 loop: CASRTRLAGSTGELFF. In DNA form, the CDR3 reads TGTGCCAGCAGGACTAGACTAGCGGGAAGCACCGGGGAGCTGTTTTTT.

V usage is TRBV20-1 and J usage is TRBJ2-1; 8 bases match TRBD1. The CDR3 has 14 residues. V was pared by 3 bases and J by 4 bases, with 5 bases of the junction left unmatched. The germline V gene has CDR1 DFQATT and CDR2 SNEGSKA (reference sequence). CDR3 amino acids: CSASRGQVYNEQFF. CDR3 in DNA: TGCAGTGCTAGCAGGGGACAGGTTTACAATGAGCAGTTCTTC.

The chain carries TRBV7-3 and TRBJ1-1; D not resolved. The V and J ends lost 5 bases and 1 base respectively, with 11 bases between them. Germline V CDR1 and CDR2: SGHTA, FQGTGA. The CDR3 spans 14 residues. CDR3 residues: CASSTTNKNTEAFF. As DNA, the CDR3 is TGTGCCAGCAGCACAACTAACAAGAACACTGAAGCTTTCTTT.

To note about this clonotype: A junction boundary mismatches the germline segment, possibly from a read error. The rearrangement uses TRBV6-6 and TRBJ1-2, with D tentatively TRBD1 (6 bases). The germline gives CDR1 MNHNY, CDR2 SVGAGI (reference sequence). This CDR3 has 11 residues. The CDR3 reads CASSYRGGTHF. The CDR3 nucleotides read TGTGCCAGCAGTTATCGCGGGGGCACGCACTTC.

V and J are TRBV28 and TRBJ1-1; unclear D gene. Germline V gene sequence: CDR1 MDHEN, CDR2 SYDVKM. The CDR3 contains 11 residues. The CDR3 region is CAVVLNTEAFF. In DNA form, the CDR3 reads TGTGCTGTGGTTTTGAACACTGAAGCTTTCTTT.

This chain connects TRBV29-1 to TRBJ2-5; D gene unclear. Germline values: CDR1 SQVTM, CDR2 ANQGSEA. V was trimmed by 3 bases and J by 5 bases, leaving 13 bases between them. The CDR3 runs to 13 residues. The CDR3 reads CSVDFTAGETQYF. The CDR3 DNA reads TGCAGCGTTGATTTTACTGCTGGGGAGACCCAGTACTTC.

V usage is TRBV27 and J usage is TRBJ2-1; tentatively, D is TRBD1 or TRBD2 (5 bases each). CDR3 length equals 14 residues. The V gene lost 6 bases and the J gene lost 3 bases, with 12 bases spanning the gap. Per germline, CDR1 MNHEY and CDR2 SMNVEV (reference sequence). The CDR3 is CASSSGPGYNEQFF. The CDR3 nucleotides are TGTGCCAGCAGCTCGGGACCCGGCTACAATGAGCAGTTCTTC.

The chain links TRBV20-1 to TRBJ1-2; tentative D call: TRBD1 (6 bases). CDR3 length equals 13 residues. The V gene lost 7 bases and the J gene lost 5 bases, with 17 bases spanning the gap. Per the germline V gene, CDR1 is DFQATT and CDR2 is SNEGSKA (reference sequence). The CDR3 loop reads CSGFAGHQYGYTF. CDR3 in DNA: TGCAGTGGCTTCGCGGGACACCAATATGGCTACACCTTC.

This sequence joins TRBV5-1 and TRBJ1-5, with D hard to call. CDR3 size: 14 residues. The germline V gene encodes CDR1 SGHRS and CDR2 YFSETQ. V shed 0 bases and J shed 2 bases, with 6 bases lying between them. CDR3 in DNA: TGCGCCAGCAGCTTGGGGGAGGGCAATCAGCCCCAGCATTTT. Its translation: CASSLGEGNQPQHF.

The J gene is TRBJ1-4, the V gene TRBV7-9, with no clear D. V shed 0 bases and J shed 5 bases, with 13 bases lying between them. Germline assignment: CDR1 SEHNR and CDR2 FQNEAQ (reference sequence). The CDR3 loop spans 16 amino acids. Here the CDR3 DNA reads TGTGCCAGCAGCTTAGCGGCCCGGATGACCAATGAAAAACTGTTTTTT. It yields the protein CASSLAARMTNEKLFF.

This clonotype came up once. V usage is TRBV29-1 and J usage is TRBJ2-1; TRBD2 agrees at 8 bases. Germline V gives CDR1 SQVTM, CDR2 ANQGSEA. The CDR3 is made up of 13 amino acids. Trimming took 7 bases from V and 7 from J; bases not matched to a gene: 9. In DNA, the CDR3 is TGCAGCGCGCCGGGACTAGGAAAAAATGAGCAGTTCTTC. This sequence encodes CSAPGLGKNEQFF.

The chain couples TRBV5-6 to TRBJ1-1, with D hard to call. CDR3 size: 14 residues. Per the germline V gene, CDR1 is SGHDT and CDR2 is YYEEEE. Trimming left V 5 bases short and J 5 bases short, with 16 bases between. The CDR3 nucleotides read TGTGCCAGCAGTCCATACGGGGAAGGTACTGAAGCTTTCTTT. It yields the protein CASSPYGEGTEAFF.

The V gene is TRBV7-9, the J gene TRBJ2-5, with a weak D call TRBD1 (5 bases). In germline, CDR1 is SEHNR, CDR2 FQNEAQ (reference sequence). CDR3 size: 15 residues. Trimming shortened V by 7 bases and J by 0 bases, and 15 bases separated the two germline ends. The CDR3 nucleotides are TGTGCCAGCATCGGAAGGGGCAGGTACCAAGAGACCCAGTACTTC. Its translation: CASIGRGRYQETQYF.

The chain couples TRBV30 to TRBJ1-2; D is ambiguous. Germline CDR1 is GTSNPN and CDR2 is SVGIG (reference sequence). This CDR3 contains 12 residues. V dropped 3 bases and J dropped 5 bases, with 10 bases sitting between them. The CDR3 spells CAWSPGGYGYTF. CDR3 in DNA: TGTGCCTGGAGCCCCGGTGGGTATGGCTACACCTTC.

The V and J genes are TRBV20-1 and TRBJ2-5, with 7 positions matching TRBD1. The ends lost 4 bases at V and 1 base at J; junction bases unmatched: 6. The CDR3 length is 14 residues. Germline values: CDR1 DFQATT, CDR2 SNEGSKA (reference sequence). In nucleotides, the CDR3 is TGCAGTGCTACCCGAGGGACAGCCCAAGAGACCCAGTACTTC. Amino acids: CSATRGTAQETQYF.

Turning to this clonotype: One end of the junction does not line up with germline, which may come from a read error. The J gene is TRBJ2-7, the V gene TRBV30; 10 bases align to TRBD1. Germline V gives CDR1 GTSNPN, CDR2 SVGIG (reference sequence). The CDR3 totals 13 residues. CDR3 coding DNA: TGTGCCCGGAGAGACAGGGGGCTCCACGAGCAGTACTTC. It is translated as CARRDRGLHEQYF.

This chain uses TRBV29-1 with TRBJ1-3; the D gene is possibly TRBD1 (6 bases). Trimming removed 2 bases from V and 4 bases from J, with 9 bases in between. CDR1 and CDR2 (germline): SQVTM, ANQGSEA. The CDR3 consists of 13 residues. The chain's CDR3 is CSVEQGLGNTIYF. The CDR3 nucleotides are TGCAGCGTTGAACAGGGGCTGGGAAACACCATATATTTT.

DNA for the CDR3: TGTGCCAGCAGCTCGCGGGAGGGCCTCTCCTACGAGCAGTACTTC. Translation: CASSSREGLSYEQYF. The rearrangement uses TRBV12-3 or TRBV12-4 and TRBJ2-7; TRBD2 agrees at 9 bases. The V segment lost 6 bases and the J segment 0 bases; nucleotides outside the gene matches: 6. This CDR3 contains 15 residues.

The chain carries TRBV28 and TRBJ2-1; D ambiguous. With 6 bases removed from V and 0 bases from J, the gap between germline ends came to 15 bases. Germline loops: CDR1 MDHEN, CDR2 SYDVKM. The CDR3 runs 16 residues. The CDR3: CASRVVGLSSYNEQFF. The CDR3 DNA is TGTGCCAGCAGGGTCGTAGGGCTGAGCTCCTACAATGAGCAGTTCTTC.

The CDR3 DNA sequence: TGTGCCTGGAGTGTAATAGGGCCTATCGGCACAGATACGCAGTATTTT. Translation: CAWSVIGPIGTDTQYF. The rearrangement links TRBV30 to TRBJ2-3, with D uncertain. Trimming shortened V by 0 bases and J by 1 base, and 14 bases separated the two germline ends. Germline CDR1 is GTSNPN and CDR2 is SVGIG (reference sequence). The CDR3 is made up of 16 amino acids.

This rearrangement joins TRBV11-2 to TRBJ2-3; 8 nucleotides align to TRBD2. V lost 2 bases to trimming and J lost 5 bases; unmatched junction nucleotides: 6. Germline CDR1 SGHAT, CDR2 FQNNGV. The CDR3 is made up of 15 amino acids. DNA of the CDR3: TGTGCCAGCAGCTTACCGGGAGGGTACATAGATACGCAGTATTTT. This sequence encodes CASSLPGGYIDTQYF.

The genes are TRBV29-1 and TRBJ2-7, with a weak D call TRBD2 (6 bases). This CDR3 comprises 13 residues. Germline-derived CDR1 and CDR2 are SQVTM and ANQGSEA. The ends were cut back, 3 bases at V and 4 bases at J, with 13 bases in the middle. CDR3 nucleotides: TGCAGCGTTGATTTGGGACTTCCTTACGAGCAGTACTTC. Translation: CSVDLGLPYEQYF.

V usage is TRBV3-1 and J usage is TRBJ1-1; no definite D call. V was trimmed by 3 bases and J by 7 bases, leaving 6 bases between them. The CDR3 runs to 11 residues. The germline V gene has CDR1 LGHDT and CDR2 YNNKEL (reference sequence). The CDR3 protein is CASSQRSEAFF. CDR3 coding DNA: TGTGCCAGCAGCCAGAGGAGTGAAGCTTTCTTT.

The CDR3 DNA sequence: TGCAGTGCTAGAAGGGCGGGAGCGTACACCGGGGAGCTGTTTTTT. It is translated as CSARRAGAYTGELFF. This chain links TRBV20-1 with TRBJ2-2; 7 bases map to TRBD2. V lost 2 bases and J lost 3; bases outside the gene matches: 6. This CDR3 has 15 amino acids. The germline gives CDR1 DFQATT, CDR2 SNEGSKA (reference sequence).

The V gene is TRBV11-2, the J gene TRBJ2-5; a possible D gene is TRBD2 (6 bases). There are 13 residues in the CDR3. From germline, CDR1 is SGHAT and CDR2 FQNNGV. Trimming shortened V by 5 bases and J by 5 bases, and 12 bases separated the two germline ends. The CDR3 region has the DNA TGTGCCAGCAGCGGACCAGGGAGGGAGACCCAGTACTTC. Translation gives CASSGPGRETQYF.

The J gene is TRBJ2-5, the V gene TRBV5-1; 7 nucleotides line up with TRBD2. Germline V gene data show CDR1 as SGHRS and CDR2 as YFSETQ. The CDR3 consists of 15 residues. The junction had 11 bases not matched to a gene; V was cut back by 4 bases and J by 5 bases. Here the CDR3 reads CASSLQRAGVETQYF. The CDR3 nucleotides read TGCGCCAGCAGCCTGCAAAGGGCGGGAGTTGAGACCCAGTACTTC.

The genes are TRBV9 and TRBJ2-7, with D perhaps TRBD2 (6 bases). The CDR3 is 14 amino acids. The germline V and J ends were trimmed by 3 bases and 1 base, with 11 bases remaining between them. The germline V gene has CDR1 SGDLS and CDR2 YYNGEE. The DNA for the CDR3 is TGTGCCAGCAGCGGACCGGGACTTTCCTACGAGCAGTACTTC. Translating it yields CASSGPGLSYEQYF.

This chain connects TRBV29-1 to TRBJ1-2; D uncertain. The V end was cut by 4 bases, the J end by 0 bases, with 6 bases between. The CDR3 loop spans 12 amino acids. Per the germline V gene, CDR1 is SQVTM and CDR2 is ANQGSEA. The CDR3 nucleotides are TGCAGCGTTGGCGACACTAACTATGGCTACACCTTC. This sequence encodes CSVGDTNYGYTF.

This chain joins TRBV12-3 or TRBV12-4 and TRBJ2-2; 8 bases line up with TRBD2. V lost 6 bases and J lost 7; bases outside the gene matches: 16. The CDR3 loop spans 17 amino acids. CDR3 protein: CASSRPGAGDRIGELFF. CDR3 DNA: TGTGCCAGCAGCCGCCCTGGAGCGGGAGATAGAATCGGGGAGCTGTTTTTT.